Presented here are 16 T cell receptor beta chains from one specimen sequenced in a study of blood T cell repertoires in COVID-19. Assay: immunoSEQ multiplex PCR; the TCRdb copy retains only in-frame clones and omits some. Altogether some 94,000 clones are present, 87% being singletons, with the ten largest covering 15% to 17%. Sample: peripheral blood. These receptors were obtained from a human donor in a cohort sampled during active COVID-19.

This sequence joins TRBV19 and TRBJ1-2; D uncertain. Trimming pared 4 bases from V and 0 bases from J, leaving 6 bases between. CDR1 and CDR2 (germline): LNHDA, SQIVND (reference sequence). The CDR3 length is 13 residues. The CDR3 is CASSTVSNYGYTF. The CDR3 DNA follows: TGTGCCAGTAGTACAGTTTCTAACTATGGCTACACCTTC. The whole variable domain, filled in from reference TRBV19 and TRBJ1-2, reads DGGITQSPKYLFRKEGQNVTLSCEQNLNHDAMYWYRQDPGQGLRLIYYSQIVNDFQKGDIAEGYSVSREKKESFPLTVTSAQKNPTAFYLCASSTVSNYGYTFGSGTRLTVV.

The chain carries TRBV19 and TRBJ1-4, with a tentative D call TRBD1 (6 bases). The V end lost 5 bases, the J end lost 5 bases, and 15 bases lay between the germline ends. Germline lookup yields CDR1 LNHDA and CDR2 SQIVND (reference sequence). The CDR3 consists of 15 residues. CDR3 amino acids: CASSAEWTVNEKLFF. The CDR3 DNA follows: TGTGCCAGTAGTGCCGAGTGGACAGTAAATGAAAAACTGTTTTTT.

V and J are TRBV19 and TRBJ1-5; the D gene is possibly TRBD1 (5 bases). Germline V gene lookup returns CDR1 LNHDA and CDR2 SQIVND (reference sequence). The V and J ends lost 2 bases and 4 bases respectively, with 9 bases between them. This CDR3 region has 14 residues. The CDR3: CASSITGLNQPQHF. The CDR3 bases are TGTGCCAGTAGTATAACAGGCCTAAATCAGCCCCAGCATTTT.

V usage is TRBV9 and J usage is TRBJ2-1, with D unresolved. CDR1 and CDR2 (germline): SGDLS, YYNGEE. V lost 4 bases to trimming and J lost 6 bases, with 14 bases between them. This CDR3 has 14 amino acids. CDR3 amino acids: CASSPMEISNEQFF. DNA of the CDR3: TGTGCCAGCAGCCCCATGGAGATCAGCAATGAGCAGTTCTTC.

The chain joins TRBV20-1 to TRBJ1-2; D might be TRBD1 (5 bases). CDR1 DFQATT and CDR2 SNEGSKA come from the germline V gene (reference sequence). The CDR3 length is 11 residues. Trimming took off 3 bases at V and 7 bases at J, with 9 bases between the two ends. Written as DNA, the CDR3 is TGCAGTGCTAGGGACATTTCTGGCTACACCTTC. Its translation: CSARDISGYTF.

The V and J genes are TRBV13 and TRBJ2-7; 9 positions agree with TRBD2. V lost 5 bases, J lost 1 base, and 6 bases stayed unmatched. The CDR3 has 15 residues. Germline assignment: CDR1 PRHDT and CDR2 FYEKMQ (reference sequence). This CDR3 is CASSLGLASSYEQYF. DNA for the CDR3: TGTGCCAGCAGCCTTGGACTAGCGTCGTCCTACGAGCAGTACTTC.

The CDR3 sequence: CASSLGGNYGYTF. For the CDR3, the DNA is TGTGCCAGCAGCCTGGGGGGAAACTATGGCTACACCTTC. The V gene is TRBV11-1, the J gene TRBJ1-2; TRBD1 is a possible D gene (5 bases). CDR1 is SGHAT and CDR2 is FQDESV in the germline V gene (reference sequence). This CDR3 comprises 13 residues. V lost 5 bases and J 2 bases, leaving 9 bases between the germline ends.

The V call is TRBV10-3, the J call TRBJ2-7, with 8 bases that match TRBD1. Germline loops: CDR1 ENHRY, CDR2 SYGVKD. This CDR3 is built from 13 residues. V shed 6 bases and J 1 base; nucleotides not matched to a gene: 2. The CDR3: CAIRGQESYEQYF. The CDR3 DNA sequence: TGTGCCATCAGGGGACAGGAGTCCTACGAGCAGTACTTC.

This clone counts as medium-sized. The chain combines TRBV27 with TRBJ2-1, with 8 bases lining up with TRBD2. Germline CDR1 is MNHEY and CDR2 is SMNVEV (reference sequence). This CDR3 comprises 16 residues. V was pared by 5 bases and J by 3 bases, with 9 bases of the junction left unmatched. As DNA, the CDR3 is TGTGCCAGCAGTCCACCCCTAGCGGGTCTCTACAATGAGCAGTTCTTC. This encodes CASSPPLAGLYNEQFF.

V is TRBV25-1 and J is TRBJ1-2, with D tentatively TRBD1 (6 bases). Between the trimmed V and J ends, which lost 3 bases and 5 bases, there was a span of 19 bases. The CDR3 consists of 16 residues. Germline loops: CDR1 MGHDK, CDR2 SYGVNS. The CDR3 sequence: CASSDSTTGLGYGYTF. In nucleotides, the CDR3 is TGTGCCAGCAGTGACTCCACTACAGGGCTGGGGTATGGCTACACCTTC.

The chain carries TRBV30 and TRBJ1-5; D not resolved. The CDR3 covers 13 residues. Trimming left V 2 bases short and J 0 bases short, with 5 bases between. Germline assignment: CDR1 GTSNPN and CDR2 SVGIG (reference sequence). In DNA, the CDR3 is TGTGCCTGGAGTCGGTATAGCAATCAGCCCCAGCATTTT. Translating gives CAWSRYSNQPQHF.

The chain carries TRBV5-1 and TRBJ2-7; 8 positions match TRBD2. Trimming at V came to 0 bases and at J to 6 bases, leaving 5 bases not matched to a gene. This CDR3 is 14 amino acids long. Germline-derived CDR1 and CDR2 are SGHRS and YFSETQ. DNA for the CDR3: TGCGCCAGCAGCTTGGTAGGACTAGCATCCGAGCAGTACTTC. This gives the protein CASSLVGLASEQYF.

The chain couples TRBV15 to TRBJ1-5, with D perhaps matching TRBD1 (5 bases). Germline CDR1 is LNHNV and CDR2 is YYDKDF (reference sequence). The CDR3 length is 17 residues. V lost 0 bases and J 4 bases, leaving 16 bases between the germline ends. CDR3 in DNA: TGTGCCACCAGCAGAGATCGGGGGACGCTAGCAAATCAGCCCCAGCATTTT. The encoded protein is CATSRDRGTLANQPQHF.

This rearrangement joins TRBV28 to TRBJ1-2; 8 bases line up with TRBD1. The CDR3 extends over 14 amino acids. Germline loops: CDR1 MDHEN, CDR2 SYDVKM. V gave up 5 bases and J gave up 5 bases; unmatched junction bases: 7. CDR3 loop: CASSRQGLSYGYTF. CDR3 in DNA: TGTGCCAGCAGTCGACAGGGGCTGAGTTATGGCTACACCTTC.

The CDR3 region has the DNA TGTGCCAGCAGCCAAGAGGCCTCTGGAAACACCATATATTTT. This translates into CASSQEASGNTIYF. This chain connects TRBV3-1 (or the pseudogene TRBV3-2) to TRBJ1-3; no firm D call. V dropped 0 bases and J dropped 0 bases, with 3 bases sitting between them. This CDR3 is built from 14 residues. The germline CDR1 and CDR2 sequences are LGHDT and YNNKEL (reference sequence).

The chain couples TRBV5-1 to TRBJ1-1, with 7 nucleotides matching TRBD1. Unmatched junction bases numbered 8, after V lost 3 bases and J lost 3 bases. This CDR3 region has 15 residues. CDR1 is SGHRS, CDR2 YFSETQ, per germline. The CDR3 sequence is CASSSNVGQDTEAFF. Written as DNA, the CDR3 is TGCGCCAGCAGCTCGAACGTCGGACAGGACACTGAAGCTTTCTTT.